These T cell receptor beta chains were read from a single sample in a study of shared clonotypes between healthy human individuals. Profiled with immunoSEQ multiplex PCR; TCRdb holds only in-frame clones, not every one. This sample yields some 2,400,000 clones, of which more than 90% are seen a single time; more than 0.1% belongs to the top ten. The sample consisted of naive CD4+ T cells sorted from blood. The receptors stem from a man between 18 and 29 years old in good health. Each CDR3 is given with its conserved first and last residue. A D gene is named only where the DNA matches it firmly.

J gene | V gene | D gene | CDR3 DNA | CDR3 protein
TRBJ2-2 | TRBV7-2 | - | TGTGCCAGCAATTGGATGTGGAACACCGGGGAGCTGTTTTTT | CASNWMWNTGELFF
TRBJ2-1 | TRBV11-2 | TRBD2 | TGTGCCAGCAGCTCCTCGACTAGCGGGAGTTGGAATGAGCAGTTCTTC | CASSSSTSGSWNEQFF
TRBJ2-3 | TRBV6-1 | TRBD1 | TGTGCCAGCAGGGCTGGACAGGGGATTACAGATACGCAGTATTTT | CASRAGQGITDTQYF
TRBJ2-1 | TRBV7-3 | - | TGTGCCAGCAGCTTAACGGGCGGGGCAGCGAATGAGCAGTTCTTC | CASSLTGGAANEQFF
TRBJ1-4 | TRBV9 | TRBD1 | TGTGCCAGCAGCGCCGGGACAGGGATAACTAATGAAAAACTGTTTTTT | CASSAGTGITNEKLFF
TRBJ2-6 | TRBV10-3 | - | TGTGCGGTGTCTGGGGCCAACGTCCTGACTTTC | CAVSGANVLTF
TRBJ1-3 | TRBV11-3 | - | TGTGCCAGCAGCTCAGGGCGAAGCCAGGACACCATATATTTT | CASSSGRSQDTIYF
TRBJ1-5 | TRBV19 | - | TGTGCCAGTAGCGTAGGGAGCAATCAGCCCCAGCATTTT | CASSVGSNQPQHF
TRBJ1-4 | TRBV18 | - | TGTGCCAGCTCACCACCATCGGGGGCATCTGAAAAACTGTTTTTT | CASSPPSGASEKLFF
TRBJ1-3 | TRBV5-8 | - | TGTGCCAGCAGCTTGGGGCGGGCGTCTGGAAACACCATATATTTT | CASSLGRASGNTIYF
TRBJ2-6 | TRBV29-1 | - | TGCAGCGTTGAGGGGGAAGGTGGGGCCAACGTCCTGACTTTC | CSVEGEGGANVLTF
TRBJ1-1 | TRBV30 | - | TGTGCCTGGAGGGGGAGAGATCGCGCAAGGTCGGAGGGCACTGAAGCTTTCTTT | CAWRGRDRARSEGTEAFF
TRBJ2-7 | TRBV11-2 | - | TGTGCCAGCAGCCCAGGGGTATGGGCCTCAAGGGGGTACGAGCAGTACTTC | CASSPGVWASRGYEQYF
TRBJ1-6 | TRBV19 | - | TGTGCCAGTAGTATTGACGGGGGGCGCACGTTGAAGAATTCACCCCTCCACTTT | CASSIDGGRTLKNSPLHF
TRBJ1-3 | TRBV9 | - | TGTGCCAGCAGCGTAGCTAGGCAGCTATCTGGAAACACCATATATTTT | CASSVARQLSGNTIYF
TRBJ1-6 | TRBV7-2 | - | TGTGCCAGCAGCTTACCTCTGGGGAATTCACCCCTCCACTTT | CASSLPLGNSPLHF
TRBJ2-1 | TRBV28 | - | TGTGCCAGCAGTCTCATGAGCTCCTACAATGAGCAGTTCTTC | CASSLMSSYNEQFF
TRBJ1-4 | TRBV30 | TRBD1 | TGTGCCTGGAGTCCCGCGACAGGGGGAAGGGGAATTAATGAAAAACTGTTTTTT | CAWSPATGGRGINEKLFF